The TCR beta chain described here comes from a study of blood T cell repertoires in COVID-19. Study details: PBMCs, B-cell-depleted T cells, or T cells provided the cDNA or gDNA that made up the material.

Germline V lookup: CDR1 SGHRS, CDR2 YFSETQ. CDR3 size: 14 residues. V trimming: 0 bases; J trimming: 6 bases; junction bases outside the gene matches: 5. Under the authors' procedure: Amplification from reference gene primers served as the basis for estimated nucleated cell counts. Here immunoSEQ multiplex PCR was the method, and the copy in TCRdb shows in-frame clones only, minus some. V, J and clone size derive from that table, while D and trimming were established from the DNA sequence. The sample has 200,000 to 250,000 clones; approximately 84% are singletons. The V gene is TRBV5-1, the J gene TRBJ2-7; 8 nucleotides agree with TRBD1. The sample was peripheral blood. This clonotype was obtained from a young woman who had recovered from COVID-19. CDR3 in DNA: TGCGCCAGCAGCTTGGGACAGGGGCGGGTCGAGCAGTACTTC. Translated, it gives CASSLGQGRVEQYF.